The rows below give T cell receptor beta chains drawn from one sample of a study of shared T cell receptors in the human thymus. The protocol was immunoSEQ multiplex PCR, while the TCRdb copy is restricted to in-frame clones and leaves out a portion. The sample lists 500,000 to 550,000 clones, about 80% seen once, with 0.013% in the top ten. These data were likewise used in another study, on human thymus T cells.

The specimen sequenced was thymocytes. These receptors were taken from a boy younger than two with a congenital heart defect. The CDR3 runs from the conserved cysteine through the conserved F or W. D genes are given only for firm matches. Where a row states a size, it is once, few, many or the class of an expanded clone; other rows omit it.

size	V	D	J	DNA	CDR3
NA	TRBV7-2	NA	TRBJ1-1	TGTGCCAGCAGCTTAAGGGGCTGGGGGGCTGAAGCTTTCTTT	CASSLRGWGAEAFF
few	TRBV7-9	NA	TRBJ2-7	TGTGCCAGCAGACTAGATATGGGCGAGCAGTACTTC	CASRLDMGEQYF
NA	TRBV5-1	NA	TRBJ2-6	TGCGCCAGCAGCTTGGGCGGGACTGGGGCCAACGTCCTGACTTTC	CASSLGGTGANVLTF
NA	TRBV11-3	TRBD1	TRBJ2-7	TGTGCCAGCAGCTTAGGGGGACAGGGCCCCTACGAGCAGTACTTC	CASSLGGQGPYEQYF
NA	TRBV27	TRBD1	TRBJ2-7	TGTGCCAGCAGTTCAAACCTCAACGGGACAGAGACGTCCTACGAGCAGTACTTC	CASSSNLNGTETSYEQYF
NA	TRBV30	TRBD2	TRBJ2-1	TGTGCCTGGAGGGGGCGGGAGGTGCTCAATGAGCAGTTCTTC	CAWRGREVLNEQFF
NA	TRBV6-6	NA	TRBJ1-1	TGTGCCAGCAGTTACAGGAGAATGAACACTGAAGCTTTCTTT	CASSYRRMNTEAFF
few	TRBV5-5	TRBD1	TRBJ1-1	TGTGCCAGCAGCTTGACAGGGGGTCGGGACACTGAAGCTTTCTTT	CASSLTGGRDTEAFF
NA	TRBV19	NA	TRBJ2-3	TGTGCCAGTAGTACCCTAAGCTCGCGGGCCACAGATACGCAGTATTTT	CASSTLSSRATDTQYF
NA	TRBV4-3	NA	TRBJ1-2	TGCGCCAGCAGCCAAGAGGGAGCTAACTATGGCTACACCTTC	CASSQEGANYGYTF
NA	TRBV27	TRBD1	TRBJ2-5	TGTGCCAGCAGTCCGGACAGGGGGCACGAGACCCAGTACTTC	CASSPDRGHETQYF
once	TRBV7-2	TRBD1	TRBJ1-2	TGTGCCAGCAGCTCCCACCTGCGACAGGGGAGAGACTATGGCTACACCTTC	CASSSHLRQGRDYGYTF
NA	TRBV5-4	NA	TRBJ2-1	TGTGCCAGCAGCTCGTGCGGGGACCCCCATGAGCAGTTCTTC	CASSSCGDPHEQFF
NA	TRBV4-3	TRBD2	TRBJ2-1	TGCGCCAGCAGCGAAGCGGGAGGGCTACCCGGCCATGAGCAGTTCTTC	CASSEAGGLPGHEQFF